This entry lists 26 T cell receptor beta chains sequenced from one sample in a study of response to subunit inactivated influenza vaccine. In TCRdb, the RT-PCR reads were re-called with MiXCR into one record per CDR3 protein. The table lists approximately 530,000 distinct CDR3 sequences, less than 7.5% of them singletons, with 10% to 15% in the top ten. The material was PBMCs from blood, obtained around 25 months after vaccination. All receptors derive from a man in his fifties or sixties who received an inactivated influenza vaccine.

This clonotype was found many times. The rearrangement links TRBV18 to TRBJ2-2; 7 nucleotides align to TRBD1. The CDR3 is 15 residues long. The germline CDR1 and CDR2 sequences are KGHSH and LQKENI. The J segment lost 3 bases and the V segment lost 5 bases, leaving 6 bases of the junction unmatched. The CDR3 region is CASSSQGGDTGELFF. In nucleotides, the CDR3 is TGTGCCAGCTCATCCCAAGGGGGCGACACCGGGGAGCTGTTTTTT.

This clonotype was picked up many times. The V and J genes are TRBV7-2 and TRBJ2-2; tentative D call: TRBD2 (6 bases). Germline assignment: CDR1 SGHTA and CDR2 FQGNSA. The CDR3 is 15 amino acids. The V end was cut by 4 bases, the J end by 0 bases, with 9 bases between. CDR3 nucleotides: TGTGCCAGCAGCTCGAGGACTACGAACACCGGGGAGCTGTTTTTT. It codes for CASSSRTTNTGELFF.

This clonotype was counted many times. The gene calls are TRBV12-3 or TRBV12-4 and TRBJ2-5; a possible D gene is TRBD1 (5 bases). V was trimmed by 6 bases and J by 7 bases, leaving 15 bases between them. The CDR3 consists of 13 residues. The CDR3 DNA reads TGTGCCAGCAGAAGTCAGGGTCTGGGGACCCAGTACTTC. Protein product: CASRSQGLGTQYF.

This clonotype was counted ten times or more. This chain connects TRBV7-2 to TRBJ2-7; 12 nucleotides agree with TRBD2. CDR1 and CDR2 (germline): SGHTA, FQGNSA. The trim removed 2 bases at V and 4 bases at J, leaving 9 bases unmatched. The CDR3 consists of 17 residues. DNA of the CDR3: TGTGCCAGCAGCTTATCCCACGCTAGCGGGAGGGTTTACGAGCAGTACTTC. The encoded protein is CASSLSHASGRVYEQYF.

This chain links TRBV11-1 with TRBJ2-3; a possible D gene is TRBD1 (5 bases). Germline loops: CDR1 SGHAT, CDR2 FQDESV (reference sequence). This CDR3 has 14 amino acids. Trimming left V 5 bases short and J 4 bases short, with 13 bases between. The CDR3 spells CASSPPTTADTQYF. CDR3 nucleotide sequence: TGTGCCAGCAGCCCCCCCACGACAGCAGATACGCAGTATTTT.

This clonotype has a handful of counts. The V and J genes are TRBV12-3 or TRBV12-4 and TRBJ2-5; D assignment may be TRBD1 or TRBD2 (7 bases each). Trimming pared 6 bases from V and 1 base from J, leaving 21 bases between. The CDR3 is 17 residues long. Here the CDR3 reads CASSQGVSASGQETQYF. The CDR3 DNA reads TGTGCCAGCAGCCAGGGGGTTTCGGCTAGCGGCCAAGAGACCCAGTACTTC.

This clonotype was found many times. The genes are TRBV29-1 and TRBJ1-1; D remains unclear. Germline V gene lookup returns CDR1 SQVTM and CDR2 ANQGSEA. This CDR3 contains 12 residues. V gave up 0 bases and J gave up 6 bases, with 8 bases separating them. The CDR3 loop reads CSVEDGVSEAFF. CDR3 nucleotides: TGCAGCGTTGAAGATGGGGTTTCTGAAGCTTTCTTT.

This clonotype came up many times. The J gene is TRBJ2-7, the V gene TRBV5-6; the D is unclear. This CDR3 spans 13 amino acids. Trimming stripped 6 bases from V and 5 bases from J, with 15 bases between. The germline V gene has CDR1 SGHDT and CDR2 YYEEEE. Here the CDR3 reads CASTVGWFDEQYF. The CDR3 nucleotides read TGTGCCAGCACCGTAGGATGGTTCGACGAGCAGTACTTC.

This clonotype was picked up a small number of times. The J gene is TRBJ1-3, the V gene TRBV7-2; D unresolved. The V end lost 6 bases, the J end lost 0 bases, and 12 bases lay between the germline ends. Germline V gene sequence: CDR1 SGHTA, CDR2 FQGNSA. This CDR3 contains 15 residues. The CDR3 DNA is TGTGCCAGCAGGGACGGTTTTCCCTCTGGAAACACCATATATTTT. Translation: CASRDGFPSGNTIYF.

This clonotype has at least ten counts. The chain uses TRBV6-1 and TRBJ2-5; 8 bases line up with TRBD1. Germline V lookup: CDR1 MNHNS, CDR2 SASEGT. Trimming cost V 4 bases and J 4 bases; bases outside gene matches: 5. CDR3 length equals 14 residues. CDR3 sequence reads: CASSGTGLGETQYF. The CDR3 DNA follows: TGTGCCAGCAGTGGGACAGGGCTGGGAGAGACCCAGTACTTC.

V and J are TRBV5-5 and TRBJ1-1; D ambiguous. CDR3 size: 14 residues. Trimming removed 4 bases at V and 0 bases at J, with 10 bases between. Germline CDR1 and CDR2: SGHKS and YYEKEE (reference sequence). CDR3 coding DNA: TGTGCCAGCAGCGCTACGGAGATGAACACTGAAGCTTTCTTT. As protein: CASSATEMNTEAFF.

The chain combines TRBV7-9 with TRBJ2-7, with D unresolved. CDR3 length: 13 amino acids. Deletions cut 1 base from V and 2 bases from J, with 6 bases between. CDR1 is SEHNR and CDR2 is FQNEAQ in the germline V gene (reference sequence). This chain's CDR3 is CASSLVTAYEQYF. The CDR3 DNA reads TGTGCCAGCAGCTTAGTAACAGCCTACGAGCAGTACTTC.

This chain links TRBV6-2 or TRBV6-3 with TRBJ2-2; tentatively, D is TRBD1 (6 bases). Germline loops: CDR1 MNHEY, CDR2 SVGEGT. Trimming pared 3 bases from V and 3 bases from J, leaving 17 bases between. CDR3 length: 17 residues. The CDR3 protein is CASSYAAGVIDTGELFF. Here the CDR3 DNA reads TGTGCCAGCAGTTATGCGGCAGGGGTGATCGACACCGGGGAGCTGTTTTTT.

This clonotype was detected many times. The chain couples TRBV12-3 or TRBV12-4 to TRBJ2-3; 8 bases are a match to TRBD1. V was pared by 4 bases and J by 8 bases, with 11 bases of the junction left unmatched. The CDR3 is 15 amino acids. The CDR3 region has the DNA TGTGCCAGCAGTTCCGGCAGGGGGCTTAGGGGTACGCAGTATTTT. Translated: CASSSGRGLRGTQYF.

This clonotype occurred a few times. The chain joins TRBV28 to TRBJ2-2; D tentatively fits TRBD1 or TRBD2 (5 bases each). CDR3 length: 16 amino acids. With 7 bases removed from V and 4 bases from J, the gap between germline ends came to 19 bases. Germline CDR1 reads MDHEN; CDR2 reads SYDVKM. CDR3 sequence (DNA): TGTGCCAGCACTACCGGGACCACTGCAAGCACCGGGGAGCTGTTTTTT. This translates into CASTTGTTASTGELFF.

This clonotype was detected only a few times. V usage is TRBV5-1 and J usage is TRBJ1-5; D not resolved. The germline gives CDR1 SGHRS, CDR2 YFSETQ. CDR3 length: 15 residues. V lost 4 bases and J lost 0, with 11 bases in between. CDR3 protein: CASSPMDGSNQPQHF. The CDR3 DNA is TGCGCCAGCAGCCCAATGGACGGTAGCAATCAGCCCCAGCATTTT.

This clonotype appeared many times. The chain couples TRBV6-1 to TRBJ2-5, with D perhaps TRBD2 (5 bases). The CDR3 runs 15 residues. Deletions cut 8 bases from V and 1 base from J, with 17 bases between. The germline V gene has CDR1 MNHNS and CDR2 SASEGT. CDR3 sequence: CASRQAGHFQETQYF. The CDR3 bases are TGTGCCAGCCGTCAGGCGGGCCACTTCCAAGAGACCCAGTACTTC.

V and J are TRBV20-1 and TRBJ1-1; 12 bases align to TRBD1. Germline V gene sequence: CDR1 DFQATT, CDR2 SNEGSKA (reference sequence). With V trimmed by 3 bases and J by 1 base, 12 bases remained unmatched. The CDR3 runs to 18 residues. The CDR3 DNA follows: TGCAGTGCTAGCCCCTCCGGGACAGGGGGCTCAAGGAACACTGAAGCTTTCTTT. Its translation: CSASPSGTGGSRNTEAFF.

The chain is built from TRBV12-3 or TRBV12-4 and TRBJ2-2, with 7 positions matching TRBD1. The V and J ends lost 7 bases and 1 base, in that order; junction bases with no gene match: 6. The CDR3 consists of 15 residues. As DNA, the CDR3 is TGTGCCAGCACCAGAGGGGGCTTGAACACCGGGGAGCTGTTTTTT. It specifies CASTRGGLNTGELFF.

This clonotype was seen more than once but under ten times. This chain joins TRBV4-1 and TRBJ2-1; no firm D call. Germline values: CDR1 MGHRA, CDR2 YSYEKL. Trimming took 3 bases from V and 15 from J, leaving 21 bases between them. The CDR3 extends over 14 amino acids. The CDR3: CASSHPGRDRVRFF. CDR3 bases: TGCGCCAGCAGCCATCCGGGCCGCGATAGAGTAAGGTTCTTC.

This clonotype turned up a few times. This CDR3 is CATSTPGQGMGSYEQYF. The CDR3 DNA reads as TGTGCCACCAGCACACCGGGACAGGGGATGGGCTCCTACGAGCAGTACTTC. This chain connects TRBV15 to TRBJ2-7; 10 bases align to TRBD1. V gave up 4 bases and J gave up 0 bases; unmatched junction bases: 9. This CDR3 region has 17 residues. CDR1 LNHNV and CDR2 YYDKDF come from the germline V gene (reference sequence).

This clonotype has a count of ten or more. The genes are TRBV29-1 and TRBJ2-2, with D possibly TRBD1 on 6 matching bases. Germline CDR1 is SQVTM and CDR2 is ANQGSEA. The CDR3 totals 14 residues. V dropped 6 bases and J dropped 6 bases, with 17 bases sitting between them. The DNA of the CDR3 is TGCAGCGTGACGACAGGCATTTACGCCGGGGAGCTGTTTTTT. Its protein product is CSVTTGIYAGELFF.

The V gene is TRBV25-1, the J gene TRBJ2-6, with D possibly being TRBD2 (6 bases). The CDR3 is 12 amino acids. V lost 8 bases and J lost 4, with 6 bases in between. Germline CDR1 and CDR2: MGHDK and SYGVNS. The CDR3 region has the DNA TGTGCCAGCGGGAGGGGGGCCAACGTCCTGACTTTC. Protein: CASGRGANVLTF.

This clonotype showed up just a few times. V gene TRBV20-1 combines with J gene TRBJ2-5; 8 bases agree with TRBD2. J lost 5 bases, V lost 8 bases, and 7 bases had no gene match. CDR1 is DFQATT, CDR2 SNEGSKA, per germline (reference sequence). This CDR3 is 12 amino acids long. This CDR3 is CSYSGEQETQYF. In DNA form, the CDR3 reads TGCAGTTATAGCGGGGAGCAGGAGACCCAGTACTTC.

CDR3 DNA sequence: TGTGCCAGCAGAGGACATTCTGGGGATGAAAAACTGTTTTTT. Protein product: CASRGHSGDEKLFF. This chain links TRBV12-3 or TRBV12-4 with TRBJ1-4; perhaps TRBD1 as D (5 bases). Trimming stripped 6 bases from V and 6 bases from J, with 14 bases between. CDR3 length: 14 amino acids.

This clonotype was counted at least ten times. The V gene is TRBV29-1, the J gene TRBJ2-3; 10 nucleotides line up with TRBD2. The CDR3 length is 16 residues. Germline V gene lookup returns CDR1 SQVTM and CDR2 ANQGSEA. J gave up 7 bases and V 3 bases, and 13 bases lay outside the gene matches. CDR3 in amino acids: CSVEYRVAGGVYTQYF. Here the CDR3 DNA reads TGCAGCGTTGAGTATCGGGTAGCGGGGGGTGTATATACGCAGTATTTT.